This T cell receptor beta chain emerged from a study of human thymus T cells. Study conclusions and caveats: V and J gene usage appeared biased in thymic and blood repertoires.

Comment on this clone: Its antigen is not identified.

During corrective heart surgery, resections were taken, and the thymus tissue came from them. Between the trimmed V and J ends, which lost 0 bases and 4 bases, there was a span of 16 bases. The CDR3 has 18 amino acids. CDR1 is LGHNA, CDR2 YNFKEQ, per germline. Libraries were prepared by immunoSEQ multiplex PCR; TCRdb keeps only in-frame clonotypes and omits some of them. The top ten clones hold 0.024% of a sample with 100,000 to 150,000 clones, about 94% of them seen once. This chain joins TRBV4-2 and TRBJ1-6; possible D gene TRBD1, 6 bases. The sequenced material came from thymus tissue. This receptor was taken from a boy under three years old with a congenital heart defect but otherwise immunologically healthy. The CDR3: CASSQEGDMAEYNSPLHF. The DNA for the CDR3 is TGTGCCAGCAGCCAAGAAGGGGACATGGCGGAGTATAATTCACCCCTCCACTTT.